The 22 T cell receptor beta chains in this list originate from one sample, sequenced in a study of cytomegalovirus exposure and HLA in healthy donors. It was with 60 Vbeta and 13 Jbeta primers that the PCR ran. Method: immunoSEQ multiplex PCR; TCRdb's copy keeps in-frame clones and lacks some. The table lists over 100,000 clones, roughly 65% of them singletons. Material: PBMCs. The receptor source for this set is a man in his forties or fifties in good health and CMV-seropositive.

This clone appeared a few times. The chain uses TRBV29-1 and TRBJ2-1, with a possible D match to TRBD2 (6 bases). The ends were cut back, 7 bases at V and 10 bases at J, with 11 bases in the middle. The CDR3 loop spans 10 amino acids. Germline values: CDR1 SQVTM, CDR2 ANQGSEA. CDR3 region: CSAILAEQFF. In DNA, the CDR3 is TGCAGCGCCATACTAGCAGAGCAGTTCTTC.

This clone was observed a handful of times. CDR3 DNA sequence: TGTGCCAGCAGCCATCACCCGGACGGGGGGGACACAGATACGCAGTATTTT. The encoded protein is CASSHHPDGGDTDTQYF. The J gene is TRBJ2-3, the V gene TRBV4-2, with TRBD2 identical over 8 bases. The V segment lost 3 bases and the J segment 2 bases; nucleotides outside the gene matches: 10. The CDR3 is 17 residues long. The germline CDR1 and CDR2 sequences are LGHNA and YNFKEQ.

The chain couples TRBV27 to TRBJ2-7; no firm D call. The CDR3 loop spans 12 amino acids. V was trimmed by 6 bases and J by 2 bases, leaving 8 bases between them. CDR1 is MNHEY and CDR2 is SMNVEV in the germline V gene (reference sequence). The CDR3 here is CASRANPYEQYF. The CDR3 coding sequence is TGTGCCAGCAGAGCCAACCCCTACGAGCAGTACTTC.

V usage is TRBV7-2 and J usage is TRBJ1-1; D may be TRBD1 (6 bases). Germline V gives CDR1 SGHTA, CDR2 FQGNSA. The CDR3 has 14 residues. V lost 3 bases and J 4 bases, leaving 12 bases between the germline ends. The CDR3 sequence is CASSLAGARTEAFF. CDR3 DNA sequence: TGTGCCAGCAGCTTGGCGGGGGCGCGCACTGAAGCTTTCTTT.

The CDR3: CASSRDRQETQYF. CDR3 nucleotide sequence: TGTGCCAGCAGTCGGGACAGACAAGAGACCCAGTACTTC. The chain has TRBV6-6 and TRBJ2-5, with TRBD1 matching over 7 bases. The CDR3 totals 13 residues. V shed 5 bases, J shed 2 bases, and the junction held 2 bases outside the gene matches. Per germline, CDR1 MNHNY and CDR2 SVGAGI (reference sequence).

The chain combines TRBV28 with TRBJ2-3; TRBD2 agrees at 8 bases. The V segment lost 5 bases and the J segment 2 bases; nucleotides outside the gene matches: 15. The CDR3 spans 18 residues. The germline V gene encodes CDR1 MDHEN and CDR2 SYDVKM. CDR3 DNA: TGTGCCAGCAGTGATGGGGGGGGCAGCGGGGGCATCACAGATACGCAGTATTTT. This codes for CASSDGGGSGGITDTQYF.

The V and J genes are TRBV4-3 and TRBJ2-4; 8 bases match TRBD2. After removal of 0 bases from V and 2 bases from J, the junction contained 9 bases not matched to a gene. Germline CDR1 LGHNA, CDR2 YSLEER. The CDR3 consists of 18 residues. The CDR3 nucleotides are TGCGCCAGCAGCCAAGATCGGTGGCGGGAGGTCTCCAAAAACATTCAGTACTTC. As protein: CASSQDRWREVSKNIQYF.

The chain has TRBV19 and TRBJ1-2; the D gene is possibly TRBD1 (6 bases). V lost 6 bases to trimming and J lost 3 bases, with 17 bases between them. The CDR3 length is 15 residues. Germline CDR1 is LNHDA and CDR2 is SQIVND (reference sequence). The CDR3 loop is CASSRGGQGHYGYTF. CDR3 nucleotide sequence: TGTGCCAGTAGCCGCGGGGGGCAGGGTCACTATGGCTACACCTTC.

Here the CDR3 reads CASSPRDRFPSGANVLTF. The CDR3 DNA is TGCGCCAGCAGCCCCCGGGACAGGTTTCCCTCTGGGGCCAACGTCCTGACTTTC. The chain links TRBV4-3 to TRBJ2-6; 8 bases map to TRBD1. Trimming cost V 4 bases and J 0 bases; bases outside gene matches: 8. Germline CDR1 and CDR2: LGHNA and YSLEER. The CDR3 has 18 amino acids.

This chain connects TRBV5-1 to TRBJ2-7; TRBD1 matches 8 bases. Germline CDR1 and CDR2: SGHRS and YFSETQ. With V trimmed by 3 bases and J by 1 base, 6 bases remained unmatched. The CDR3 runs to 15 residues. The CDR3 DNA reads as TGCGCCAGCAGCTCGGACAGGGTAGGGTCCTACGAGCAGTACTTC. The encoded protein is CASSSDRVGSYEQYF.

The chain uses TRBV29-1 and TRBJ2-7; a weak D match, TRBD1 (6 bases). The germline V gene has CDR1 SQVTM and CDR2 ANQGSEA. Trimming cost V 4 bases and J 2 bases, with 9 bases left between them. The CDR3 has 12 residues. Here the CDR3 reads CSVGQGTYEQYF. The CDR3 DNA is TGCAGCGTTGGGCAGGGGACCTACGAGCAGTACTTC.

V usage is TRBV27 and J usage is TRBJ1-3, with D unresolved. Per germline, CDR1 MNHEY and CDR2 SMNVEV (reference sequence). The CDR3 has 15 residues. Trimming took 2 bases from V and 0 from J, leaving 8 bases between them. The CDR3 is CASSLSGSSGNTIYF. The DNA of the CDR3 is TGTGCCAGCAGTTTAAGCGGCAGCTCTGGAAACACCATATATTTT.

The genes are TRBV7-2 and TRBJ2-7; D perhaps matches TRBD2 (6 bases). The CDR3 loop spans 15 amino acids. The germline V gene has CDR1 SGHTA and CDR2 FQGNSA. Trimming removed 1 base at V and 1 base at J, with 11 bases between. CDR3 in DNA: TGTGCCAGCAGCTTAGAAGCGGGCGGGTCCTACGAGCAGTACTTC. It yields the protein CASSLEAGGSYEQYF.

The sample holds a few counts of this clone. This chain joins TRBV19 and TRBJ1-1; unclear D gene. The CDR3 consists of 13 residues. In germline, CDR1 is LNHDA, CDR2 SQIVND (reference sequence). Trimming removed 8 bases at V and 6 bases at J, with 16 bases between. The CDR3 reads CASSTLVWAEAFF. CDR3 nucleotides: TGTGCCAGTTCTACCCTAGTTTGGGCTGAAGCTTTCTTT. The full variable domain, its missing parts supplied by reference TRBV19 and TRBJ1-1, is DGGITQSPKYLFRKEGQNVTLSCEQNLNHDAMYWYRQDPGQGLRLIYYSQIVNDFQKGDIAEGYSVSREKKESFPLTVTSAQKNPTAFYLCASSTLVWAEAFFGQGTRLTVV.

V and J are TRBV7-9 and TRBJ2-3, with TRBD1 as a possible D gene (6 bases). CDR1 and CDR2 from the germline V gene are SEHNR and FQNEAQ (reference sequence). The CDR3 is made up of 16 amino acids. The germline V and J ends were trimmed by 4 bases and 8 bases, with 22 bases remaining between them. This CDR3 reads CASSSLGTYTQITQYF. The DNA of the CDR3 is TGTGCCAGCAGCTCCCTGGGGACATACACACAGATTACGCAGTATTTT.

This chain connects TRBV5-1 to TRBJ2-7, with 9 bases aligning to TRBD1. With V trimmed by 2 bases and J by 4 bases, 1 base remained unmatched. The CDR3 sequence is 13 residues long. Per the germline V gene, CDR1 is SGHRS and CDR2 is YFSETQ. CDR3 nucleotides: TGCGCCAGCAGCTTTGACAGGGGGTACGAGCAGTACTTC. The encoded protein is CASSFDRGYEQYF.

This sequence joins TRBV30 and TRBJ1-4; D gene uncertain. V lost 0 bases and J lost 8, with 10 bases in between. CDR1 is GTSNPN and CDR2 is SVGIG in the germline V gene (reference sequence). The CDR3 totals 13 residues. Written as DNA, the CDR3 is TGTGCCTGGAGTGTACGTACGGGGGAAAAACTGTTTTTT. It yields the protein CAWSVRTGEKLFF.

The chain uses TRBV15 and TRBJ2-4; D may be TRBD2 (6 bases). The germline gives CDR1 LNHNV, CDR2 YYDKDF (reference sequence). The CDR3 totals 13 residues. The V gene lost 4 bases and the J gene lost 9 bases, with 13 bases spanning the gap. The chain's CDR3 is CATSTVDGSIQYF. CDR3 coding DNA: TGTGCCACCAGCACTGTCGACGGGAGCATTCAGTACTTC.

The chain has TRBV14 and TRBJ1-2, with 10 bases matching TRBD1. Trimming removed 3 bases from V and 4 bases from J; junction bases left unmatched: 5. The CDR3 spans 15 residues. Germline CDR1 is SGHDN and CDR2 is FVKESK. The CDR3 sequence: CASSQRQGALYGYTF. CDR3 DNA: TGTGCCAGCAGCCAGCGACAGGGGGCTCTCTATGGCTACACCTTC.

The count of this clone is one. The chain is built from TRBV7-2 and TRBJ1-5; 8 positions match TRBD1. The trim removed 7 bases at V and 7 bases at J, leaving 6 bases unmatched. This CDR3 spans 13 amino acids. Germline values: CDR1 SGHTA, CDR2 FQGNSA. The CDR3 bases are TGTGCCAGCAACCCCGGACAGGGCCAGCCCCAGCATTTT. This gives the protein CASNPGQGQPQHF.

This chain links TRBV30 with TRBJ2-1, with TRBD1 matching over 7 bases. V shed 3 bases and J 7 bases; nucleotides not matched to a gene: 12. Germline V gives CDR1 GTSNPN, CDR2 SVGIG (reference sequence). This CDR3 spans 15 amino acids. CDR3 DNA sequence: TGTGCCTGGAGGGGATTAGGGGGCCCGGGAAATGAGCAGTTCTTC. Translated: CAWRGLGGPGNEQFF.

V gene TRBV5-1 combines with J gene TRBJ2-1, with TRBD2 identical over 7 bases. The V gene end was trimmed by 3 bases and the J gene end by 8 bases; junction bases not matched to a gene: 14. This CDR3 is 16 amino acids long. Looked up from germline, CDR1 is SGHRS and CDR2 is YFSETQ. As DNA, the CDR3 is TGCGCCAGCAGCTCCCCCCCAAGCGGGAAGACCGATGAGCAGTTCTTC. It encodes CASSSPPSGKTDEQFF.